The T cell receptor beta chain described here comes from a study of CD8+CD57+ T cells in acquired aplastic anemia (dated by TCRdb to the late 2010s). About the full investigation: Extracted DNA from sorted CD4+ and CD8+ cells averaged about 3 ug, ranging from 0.2 to 27.4 ug. An average of about 10 million reads for CD4+ cells and approximately 11 million reads for CD8+ cells was obtained from healthy donor samples.

Overall results and qualifications from the work: Between patients and healthy controls, no significant difference in CD8+ Simpson's diversity was found (P=0.060). Over 25 CD8+ CDR3 sequences were found in both patients and controls but appeared to be highly expressed in patients and within the immunodominant clones of the patients.

TCR beta VDJ combination and CDR3 sequence profiling used genomic DNA as the template. An Illumina HiSeq 2000 was the platform used for TCR repertoire sequencing. Turning to the authors' computational methods: TRBV/TRBJ rearrangement plots, CDR3 size and DJ length profiles, and Simpson's diversity index were used to evaluate the repertoires. The most abundant DNA sequence in the deep sequencing data was defined as the immunodominant clone. CDR3 amino acid sequences were checked for sharing across subjects and were also compared against the VDJdb database and published repertoires. The public reads were run again by TCRdb, first through fastp at Q25 and then through MiXCR, and only productive beta chains were kept. Identical CDR3 protein sequences are pooled into one entry, listed with their most common genes and DNA. TCRdb, not the authors, supplied the V and J calls. The sample profile shows some 240,000 distinct CDR3 sequences; almost 35% of them were found once. The ten top clones hold around 1.1% of the sample.

In this study, sorted CD4+ and CD8+ T cells from the blood of healthy subjects and of severe aplastic anemia patients had their TCR repertoires deep-sequenced. Ficoll-Paque density gradient centrifugation was used to isolate peripheral blood mononuclear cells. CD4+ and CD8+ T cells were sorted by FACS or magnetic beads before DNA extraction. This clonotype was counted many times. Its specific antigen is unknown. It has no much larger one-base neighbor in the sample; base qualities were not kept. V is clipped by 7 bases and J by 5 bases, and the sequence between their germline boundaries is 12 bases long. The CDR3 holds 11 amino acids from the cysteine to the phenylalanine. This entry keeps only the CDR3 DNA: 33 bases, framed from base 1. From a lookup of the germline V gene, CDR1 and CDR2 are SQVTM and ANQGSEA.

The receptor was derived from a human donor in good health, serving as a control. The sample comprised sorted CD4+, CD8+, or CD8+CD57+ T cells (not recorded which) from PBMCs. The V gene is TRBV29-1 and the J gene is TRBJ2-7; the D region possibly corresponds to TRBD1 (6 bases align). The CDR3 protein sequence reads: CSGTAGDEQYF. The DNA is TGCAGCGGAACAGCAGGGGACGAGCAGTACTTC.